The 8 T cell receptor beta chains reported below all come from one sample, sequenced in a study of cytomegalovirus exposure and HLA in healthy donors. Both 60 Vbeta primers and 13 Jbeta primers went into the PCR. Profiling relied on immunoSEQ multiplex PCR, and the TCRdb table lists in-frame clones only, not all of them. The data show around 85,000 clones, 65% to 80% seen once. Sequencing was carried out using PBMCs. The receptor source for this set is a man aged 60 to 69 in good health and CMV-seronegative.

This clone was seen more than once but under ten times. The rearrangement joins TRBV6-5 to TRBJ1-2, with D perhaps matching TRBD1 (5 bases). Germline assignment: CDR1 MNHEY and CDR2 SVGAGI. V dropped 2 bases and J dropped 7 bases, with 17 bases sitting between them. This CDR3 has 15 amino acids. The CDR3 nucleotides read TGTGCCAGCAGTTACGGCCCCACGCAGGGCGGTGGCTACACCTTC. Protein sequence: CASSYGPTQGGGYTF.

This sequence joins TRBV4-1 and TRBJ1-5; no reliable D call. Deletions cut 2 bases from V and 0 bases from J, with 14 bases between. CDR3 length: 17 amino acids. From germline, CDR1 is MGHRA and CDR2 YSYEKL. As DNA, the CDR3 is TGCGCCAGCAGCCAATCCCCGAACGACTATAGCAATCAGCCCCAGCATTTT. The encoded protein is CASSQSPNDYSNQPQHF.

This clone occurred once. V gene TRBV6-6 combines with J gene TRBJ1-4; D unresolved. Looked up from germline, CDR1 is MNHNY and CDR2 is SVGAGI (reference sequence). V was shortened by 6 bases and J by 3 bases, with 14 bases between the two germline ends. CDR3 length equals 15 residues. The CDR3 spells CASSDSGSANEKLFF. DNA for the CDR3: TGTGCCAGCAGCGACTCCGGGTCTGCTAATGAAAAACTGTTTTTT.

The chain joins TRBV30 to TRBJ1-3, with D perhaps TRBD1 (6 bases). Between the trimmed V and J ends, which lost 1 base and 0 bases, there was a span of 10 bases. The CDR3 is 15 residues long. From germline, CDR1 is GTSNPN and CDR2 SVGIG (reference sequence). The CDR3 bases are TGTGCCTGGAGTGATTGGGACACCTCTGGAAACACCATATATTTT. The encoded protein is CAWSDWDTSGNTIYF.

The J gene is TRBJ1-2, the V gene TRBV2; tentative D call: TRBD1 (5 bases). The V end was cut by 6 bases, the J end by 4 bases, with 27 bases between. CDR3 size: 18 residues. Germline V gives CDR1 SNHLY, CDR2 FYNNEI. The CDR3 DNA reads as TGTGCCAGCAGGGAAAGGGGTGGAGCGCCAGCTGTCGGCTATGGCTACACCTTC. Translating gives CASRERGGAPAVGYGYTF.

This clone was observed once. DNA of the CDR3: TGTGCCAGCAGCGCCGGACTGTTTCCCTACGAGCAGTACTTC. This gives the protein CASSAGLFPYEQYF. This chain joins TRBV5-6 and TRBJ2-7, with D perhaps matching TRBD2 (5 bases). V was shortened by 4 bases and J by 2 bases, with 13 bases between the two germline ends. Germline values: CDR1 SGHDT, CDR2 YYEEEE. This CDR3 spans 14 amino acids.

The V and J genes are TRBV30 and TRBJ2-2; D call uncertain. V was cut by 4 bases and J by 2 bases, with 11 bases left in between. The CDR3 runs 14 residues. Germline V CDR1 and CDR2: GTSNPN, SVGIG (reference sequence). CDR3 sequence reads: CAWTVGPNTGELFF. The CDR3 region has the DNA TGTGCCTGGACGGTGGGCCCTAACACCGGGGAGCTGTTTTTT. Drawing the rest from reference TRBV30 and TRBJ2-2, the complete variable domain is SQTIHQWPATLVQPVGSPLSLECTVEGTSNPNLYWYRQAAGRGLQLLFYSVGIGQISSEVPQNLSASRPQDRQFILSSKKLLLSDSGFYLCAWTVGPNTGELFFGEGSRLTVL.

This chain joins TRBV2 and TRBJ2-2; 9 positions match TRBD1. Losses at the gene ends were 8 bases for V and 5 bases for J; bases not matched to a gene: 3. The CDR3 runs to 13 residues. Per germline, CDR1 SNHLY and CDR2 FYNNEI. The CDR3 DNA follows: TGTGCCAGCGGACAGGGGAGAACCGGGGAGCTGTTTTTT. Translated, it gives CASGQGRTGELFF.